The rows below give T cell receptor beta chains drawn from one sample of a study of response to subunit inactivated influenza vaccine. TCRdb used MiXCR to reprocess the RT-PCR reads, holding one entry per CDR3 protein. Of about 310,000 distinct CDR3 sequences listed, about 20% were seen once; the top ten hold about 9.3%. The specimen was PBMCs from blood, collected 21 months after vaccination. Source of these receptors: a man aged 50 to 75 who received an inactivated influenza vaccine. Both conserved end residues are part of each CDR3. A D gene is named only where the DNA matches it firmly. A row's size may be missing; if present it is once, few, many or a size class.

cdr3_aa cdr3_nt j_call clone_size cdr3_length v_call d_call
CASSLSLYNEQFF TGTGCCAGCAGCTTATCGCTCTACAATGAGCAGTTCTTC TRBJ2-1 NA 13 TRBV7-6 NA
CSASSGSFDNEQFF TGCAGTGCTAGCTCCGGCTCCTTCGACAATGAGCAGTTCTTC TRBJ2-1 many 14 TRBV20-1 NA
CASSQVERTFEKLFF TGCGCCAGCAGCCAAGTGGAAAGGACCTTCGAAAAACTGTTTTTT TRBJ1-4 many 15 TRBV4-1 NA
CASSPTGTVNEKLFF TGTGCCAGCAGCCCAACCGGGACAGTTAATGAAAAACTGTTTTTT TRBJ1-4 NA 15 TRBV7-9 TRBD1
CSAERYLWANIQYF TGCAGTGCGGAGAGGTACCTCTGGGCGAACATTCAGTACTTC TRBJ2-4 few 14 TRBV20-1 NA
CAWSVGVGINEKLFF TGTGCCTGGAGTGTTGGGGTAGGGATAAATGAAAAACTGTTTTTT TRBJ1-4 NA 15 TRBV30 NA
CASRSGRFPYEQYF TGTGCCAGCAGATCGGGACGATTTCCCTACGAGCAGTACTTC TRBJ2-7 NA 14 TRBV12-3/TRBV12-4 NA
CASSQERGNPEAFF TGCGCCAGCAGCCAAGAGAGGGGGAACCCTGAAGCTTTCTTT TRBJ1-1 many 14 TRBV4-3 NA
CASSPSTGTRNSPLHF TGTGCCAGCAGCCCTTCAACGGGGACGAGGAATTCACCCCTCCACTTT TRBJ1-6 NA 16 TRBV28 NA
CASSSGPYTQYF TGTGCCAGCAGTTCGGGACCTTATACGCAGTATTTT TRBJ2-3 NA 12 TRBV12-3/TRBV12-4 NA
CASSIPVPDTQYF TGTGCCAGCAGCATACCCGTCCCGGATACGCAGTATTTT TRBJ2-3 few 13 TRBV7-9 NA
CASRQTSSRYEQYF TGTGCCAGCAGACAGACTAGCTCTAGGTACGAGCAGTACTTC TRBJ2-7 few 14 TRBV2 TRBD2
CACQKGQSTDTQYF TGTGCCTGCCAGAAAGGACAGAGCACAGATACGCAGTATTTT TRBJ2-3 NA 14 TRBV30 NA
CASSPGLFTGTRDTDTQYF TGTGCCAGCAGCCCCGGGTTGTTTACCGGGACCAGGGACACAGATACGCAGTATTTT TRBJ2-3 NA 19 TRBV7-6 NA
CASSFRGENEQFF TGTGCCAGCAGTTTTCGGGGCGAGAATGAGCAGTTCTTC TRBJ2-1 NA 13 TRBV6-5 NA
CASSARDRGSPLHF TGTGCCAGCAGTGCCCGGGACAGGGGTTCACCCCTCCACTTT TRBJ1-6 many 14 TRBV12-3/TRBV12-4 TRBD1
CASRSRLAGYNEQFF TGTGCCAGCAGATCGAGACTAGCGGGCTACAATGAGCAGTTCTTC TRBJ2-1 NA 15 TRBV27 TRBD2
CASSQAGSTIRPGELFF TGCGCCAGCAGCCAAGCTGGGTCTACCATCCGGCCCGGGGAGCTGTTTTTT TRBJ2-2 NA 17 TRBV4-3 NA
CASSWRDRAGETQYF TGTGCCAGCAGTTGGCGGGACAGGGCGGGAGAGACCCAGTACTTC TRBJ2-5 NA 15 TRBV28 TRBD1
CSATPPEGNQPQHF TGCAGTGCTACCCCACCCGAGGGCAATCAGCCCCAGCATTTT TRBJ1-5 many 14 TRBV20-1 NA